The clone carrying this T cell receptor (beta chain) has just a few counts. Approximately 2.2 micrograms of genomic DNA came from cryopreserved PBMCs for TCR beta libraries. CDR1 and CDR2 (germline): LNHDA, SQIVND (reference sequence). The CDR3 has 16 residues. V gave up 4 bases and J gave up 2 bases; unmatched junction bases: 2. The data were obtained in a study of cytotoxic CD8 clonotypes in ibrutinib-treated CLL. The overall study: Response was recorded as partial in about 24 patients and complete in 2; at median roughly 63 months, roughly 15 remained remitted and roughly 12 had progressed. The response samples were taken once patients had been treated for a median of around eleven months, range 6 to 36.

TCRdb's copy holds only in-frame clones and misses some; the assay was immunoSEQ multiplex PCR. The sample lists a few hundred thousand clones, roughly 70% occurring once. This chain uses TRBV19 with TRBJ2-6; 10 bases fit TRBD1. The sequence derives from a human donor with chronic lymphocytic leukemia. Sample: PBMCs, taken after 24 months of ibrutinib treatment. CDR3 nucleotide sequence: TGTGCCAGTAGTAGGGACAGGGGTGCTGGGGCCAACGTCCTGACTTTC. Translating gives CASSRDRGAGANVLTF.